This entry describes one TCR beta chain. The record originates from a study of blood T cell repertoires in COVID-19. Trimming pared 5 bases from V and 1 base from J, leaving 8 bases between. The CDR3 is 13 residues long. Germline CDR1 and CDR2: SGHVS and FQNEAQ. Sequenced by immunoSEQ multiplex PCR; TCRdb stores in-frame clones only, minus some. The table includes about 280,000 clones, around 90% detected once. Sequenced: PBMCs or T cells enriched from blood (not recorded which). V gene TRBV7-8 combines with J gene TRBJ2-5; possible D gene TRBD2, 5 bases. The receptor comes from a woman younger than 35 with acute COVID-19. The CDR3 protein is CASSRTAQETQYF. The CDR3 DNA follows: TGTGCCAGCAGCCGGACTGCCCAAGAGACCCAGTACTTC.